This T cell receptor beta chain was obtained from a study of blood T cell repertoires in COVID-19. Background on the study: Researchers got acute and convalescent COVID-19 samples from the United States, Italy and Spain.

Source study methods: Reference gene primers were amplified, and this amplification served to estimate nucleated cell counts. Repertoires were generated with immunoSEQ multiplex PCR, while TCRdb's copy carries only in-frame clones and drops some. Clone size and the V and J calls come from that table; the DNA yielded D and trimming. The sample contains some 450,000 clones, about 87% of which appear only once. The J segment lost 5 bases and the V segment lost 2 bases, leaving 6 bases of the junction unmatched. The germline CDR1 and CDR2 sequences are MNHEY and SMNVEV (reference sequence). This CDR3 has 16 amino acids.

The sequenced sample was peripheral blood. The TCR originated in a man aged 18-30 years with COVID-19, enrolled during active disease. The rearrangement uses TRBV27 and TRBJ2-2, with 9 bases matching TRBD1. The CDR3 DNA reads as TGTGCCAGCAGTTTACAAGGGACAGGGCCAACCGGGGAGCTGTTTTTT. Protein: CASSLQGTGPTGELFF.